This T cell receptor (beta chain) was captured in a study of cytomegalovirus exposure and HLA in healthy donors. Study information: Among the 398 donors who were genotyped, approximately 84% fell in the genetic ancestry cluster that is associated with self-reported Caucasian donors. Study results and caveats: TCR beta sequences reportedly predicted most subjects' HLA-A and HLA-B alleles accurately. Altogether, some 170 TCR beta chains were recorded as cytomegalovirus-associated.

The study ran its PCR with 60 Vbeta and 13 Jbeta primers. The repertoire was sequenced with immunoSEQ multiplex PCR; TCRdb's copy has only in-frame clones and lacks some. The sample data list 50,000 to 80,000 clones. In regard to this clone: Its antigen remains unknown.

Regarding donors, all were healthy bone marrow donors. Per germline, CDR1 MNHEY and CDR2 SVGAGI. This CDR3 region has 11 residues. Trimming removed 7 bases at V and 7 bases at J, with 10 bases between. The chain couples TRBV6-5 to TRBJ2-5; D perhaps matches TRBD2 (5 bases). The receptor was isolated from a woman under 30 in good health and CMV-seronegative. Sequenced input: PBMCs. In DNA form, the CDR3 reads TGTGCCAGCAAGGCCAGCGGGACCCAGTACTTC. Its translation is CASKASGTQYF.